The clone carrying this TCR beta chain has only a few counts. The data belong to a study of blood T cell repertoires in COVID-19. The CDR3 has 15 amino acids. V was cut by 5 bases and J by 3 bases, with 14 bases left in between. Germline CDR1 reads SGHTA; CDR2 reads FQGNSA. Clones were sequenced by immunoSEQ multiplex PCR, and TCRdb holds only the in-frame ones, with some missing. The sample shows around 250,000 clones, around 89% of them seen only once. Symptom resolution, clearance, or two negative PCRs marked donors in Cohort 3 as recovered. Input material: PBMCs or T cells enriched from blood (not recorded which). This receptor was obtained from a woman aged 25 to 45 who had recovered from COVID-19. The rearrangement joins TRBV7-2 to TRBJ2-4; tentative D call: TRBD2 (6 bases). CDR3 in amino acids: CASSLPRRGKNIQYF. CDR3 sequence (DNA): TGTGCCAGCAGCCTCCCTAGGCGGGGCAAAAACATTCAGTACTTC. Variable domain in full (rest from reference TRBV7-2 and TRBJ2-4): GAGVSQSPSNKVTEKGKDVELRCDPISGHTALYWYRQSLGQGLEFLIYFQGNSAPDKSGLPSDRFSAERTGGSVSTLTIQRTQQEDSAVYLCASSLPRRGKNIQYFGAGTRLSVL.